A selection of T cell receptor beta chains follows, all from one sample in a study of blood T cells in healthy people across ages. One entry per CDR3 protein, called by TCRdb with MiXCR from the 5' RACE reads. The sample shows about 900,000 distinct CDR3 sequences, roughly 43% of them seen only once. Specimen: blood. The receptors derive from a man aged 25 to 45 in good health. Each CDR3 is given with its conserved first and last residue. D genes are given only for firm matches. Size is stated for part of the rows, as once, few or many counts, or as a class when the clone is expanded.

TRBJ2-7	few	TRBV6-5	.	CASHRADEQYF	TGTGCCAGTCACAGGGCGGACGAGCAGTACTTC
TRBJ1-6	few	TRBV5-6	.	CASSFDSFYNSPLHF	TGTGCCAGCAGCTTCGACAGCTTCTATAATTCACCCCTCCACTTT
TRBJ1-2	.	TRBV4-1	.	CASSQEYAGANYGYTF	TGCGCCAGCAGCCAAGAGTATGCGGGCGCAAACTATGGCTACACCTTC
TRBJ2-5	.	TRBV4-2	.	CASSHSKSGDRQETQYF	TGTGCCAGCAGCCATAGTAAAAGCGGGGACAGACAAGAGACCCAGTACTTC
TRBJ1-2	.	TRBV30	TRBD1	CAWNRGPGYTF	TGTGCCTGGAACAGGGGGCCCGGCTACACCTTC
TRBJ1-2	.	TRBV21-1	.	CASSKGDRVGYGYTF	TGTGCCAGCAGCAAAGGGGACAGGGTTGGATATGGCTACACCTTC
TRBJ1-2	.	TRBV4-1	.	CASSQDEAEPAHGYTF	TGCGCCAGCAGCCAAGATGAGGCCGAACCTGCCCATGGCTACACCTTC
TRBJ2-1	.	TRBV3-1	.	CASSQDSREQFF	TGTGCCAGCAGCCAAGATTCTAGAGAGCAGTTCTTC
TRBJ2-7	.	TRBV7-9	.	CASSLARTGGDEQYF	TGTGCCAGCAGCTTAGCGCGTACAGGAGGAGACGAGCAGTACTTC
TRBJ2-5	few	TRBV20-1	.	CSARDGAAQETQYF	TGCAGTGCTAGAGATGGGGCAGCCCAAGAGACCCAGTACTTC
TRBJ2-3	few	TRBV5-6	.	CASSLVSRTGRGTDTQYF	TGTGCCAGCAGCTTGGTGTCGAGGACAGGGAGGGGCACAGATACGCAGTATTTT
TRBJ2-7	few	TRBV10-3	.	CAISAFPEGNEQYF	TGTGCCATCAGTGCGTTCCCCGAGGGAAACGAGCAGTACTTC
TRBJ2-1	few	TRBV7-6	TRBD2	CASSLETSGGPPSNEQFF	TGTGCCAGCAGCTTAGAAACTAGCGGGGGGCCCCCAAGCAATGAGCAGTTCTTC
TRBJ2-7	few	TRBV16	TRBD1	CASTRSGGHEQYF	TGTGCCAGCACACGGTCAGGGGGTCACGAGCAGTACTTC
TRBJ1-1	few	TRBV5-1	.	CASSLSRQVNTEAFF	TGCGCCAGCAGCTTGAGTAGACAGGTGAACACTGAAGCTTTCTTT
TRBJ2-4	few	TRBV13	TRBD2	CASSLLAGDQYF	TGTGCCAGCAGCTTATTGGCGGGAGACCAGTACTTC
TRBJ2-3	.	TRBV20-1	.	CSARQTDTQYF	TGCAGCGCGAGACAGACAGATACGCAGTATTTT
TRBJ2-5	.	TRBV27	.	CASSLSLGDQETQYF	TGTGCCAGCAGTTTATCGTTGGGGGACCAAGAGACCCAGTACTTC
TRBJ2-6	once	TRBV24-1	.	CATSDRGQRGANVLTF	TGTGCCACCAGTGACCGAGGACAGCGAGGGGCCAACGTCCTGACTTTC
TRBJ1-5	.	TRBV25-1	TRBD1	CATSGTGPSSNQPQHF	TGTGCTACCTCCGGGACAGGCCCCTCTAGCAATCAGCCCCAGCATTTT
TRBJ1-2	few	TRBV24-1	.	CATSREDYYGYTF	TGTGCCACCAGCCGGGAGGACTACTATGGCTACACCTTC
TRBJ1-1	.	TRBV7-2	TRBD1	CASSLVGQQTEAFF	TGTGCCAGCAGCTTAGTGGGACAGCAAACTGAAGCTTTCTTT
TRBJ1-2	few	TRBV20-1	.	CSAHNGPDLPYGYTF	TGCAGTGCCCACAACGGGCCAGATTTACCTTATGGCTACACCTTC
TRBJ1-5	.	TRBV7-9	.	CASSLDRGAQQSQPQHF	TGTGCCAGCAGCTTAGATCGGGGGGCGCAACAATCACAGCCCCAGCATTTT
TRBJ2-5	.	TRBV7-9	.	CASSADTISQTPYF	TGTGCCAGCAGCGCGGACACCATCTCCCAGACCCCGTACTTC
TRBJ2-3	.	TRBV27	.	CASSSTSRFGYGTDTQYF	TGTGCCAGCAGTTCGACTAGTAGGTTCGGTTATGGCACAGATACGCAGTATTTT
TRBJ2-5	few	TRBV7-3	.	CASSVGATETQYF	TGTGCCAGCAGCGTAGGGGCTACGGAGACCCAGTACTTC
TRBJ1-1	.	TRBV2	.	CASSSAGRGEAFF	TGTGCCAGCAGCTCGGCCGGAAGGGGTGAAGCTTTCTTT
TRBJ1-1	few	TRBV5-1	.	CASSPVAGLEAFF	TGCGCCAGCAGCCCCGTAGCGGGCCTTGAAGCTTTCTTT
TRBJ2-7	.	TRBV2	.	CASREGADGYEQYF	TGTGCCAGCAGGGAGGGGGCCGACGGCTACGAGCAGTACTTC
TRBJ2-5	.	TRBV20-1	.	CSARDPGEWEQYF	TGCAGTGCTAGAGACCCAGGGGAATGGGAGCAGTACTTC
TRBJ2-1	few	TRBV24-1	.	CATSDHLYNEQFF	TGTGCCACCAGTGATCACCTCTACAATGAGCAGTTCTTC
TRBJ2-5	.	TRBV28	TRBD2	CASSLYGGGGTQYF	TGTGCCAGCAGTTTATACGGCGGGGGTGGGACCCAGTACTTC
TRBJ2-1	.	TRBV3-1	.	CASSQKAGRGNEQFF	TGTGCCAGCAGCCAAAAAGCTGGGCGGGGCAATGAGCAGTTCTTC
TRBJ2-5	.	TRBV4-1	.	CASSQWAAETQYF	TGCGCCAGCAGCCAATGGGCAGCGGAGACCCAGTACTTC
TRBJ1-6	many	TRBV20-1	TRBD1	CSAREARQGEVSPLHF	TGCAGTGCTAGAGAGGCGAGACAGGGTGAAGTATCACCCCTCCACTTT
TRBJ2-7	.	TRBV10-3	.	CAISEAGGAKGFYEQYF	TGTGCCATCAGTGAGGCTGGAGGGGCGAAGGGGTTCTACGAGCAGTACTTC
TRBJ2-7	.	TRBV12-3/TRBV12-4	.	CASIGKEAYEQYF	TGTGCCAGCATCGGGAAGGAAGCCTACGAGCAGTACTTC
TRBJ2-3	.	TRBV3-1	.	CASSRSAGSTDTQYF	TGTGCCAGCAGCCGTTCAGCGGGCAGCACAGATACGCAGTATTTT
TRBJ2-5	many	TRBV4-1	.	CASSQGQNSFQETQYF	TGCGCCAGCAGCCAAGGCCAGAACAGCTTCCAAGAGACCCAGTACTTC
TRBJ2-2	.	TRBV6-1	TRBD1	CASSGETGRTGELFF	TGTGCCAGCAGTGGAGAGACAGGGCGAACCGGGGAGCTGTTTTTT
TRBJ2-3	.	TRBV6-2/TRBV6-3	.	CASRLRSGPTDTQYF	TGTGCCAGCAGACTCCGTTCGGGGCCCACAGATACGCAGTATTTT
TRBJ2-6	.	TRBV14	.	CASSQAIFSGANVLTF	TGTGCCAGCAGCCAAGCGATCTTCTCTGGGGCCAACGTCCTGACTTTC
TRBJ1-3	.	TRBV20-1	.	CSAKSPGGNTIYF	TGCAGTGCCAAGTCGCCAGGTGGAAACACCATATATTTT
TRBJ2-5	.	TRBV10-3	TRBD2	CAISAGLEGGVPETQYF	TGTGCCATCAGTGCGGGATTAGAGGGAGGGGTCCCAGAGACCCAGTACTTC
TRBJ1-1	.	TRBV6-6	.	CASSNGGLTEAFF	TGTGCCAGCAGTAACGGGGGACTCACTGAAGCTTTCTTT
TRBJ2-3	few	TRBV6-4	.	CASSDFLDADTQYF	TGTGCCAGCAGTGACTTTCTAGACGCTGATACGCAGTATTTT
TRBJ2-5	many	TRBV6-2/TRBV6-3	.	CASSYSSEQYF	TGTGCCAGCAGTTACTCGTCAGAGCAGTACTTC
TRBJ2-7	.	TRBV6-5	.	CASKARQSSYEQYF	TGTGCCAGCAAGGCGAGACAGAGCTCCTACGAGCAGTACTTC
TRBJ2-5	.	TRBV5-1	TRBD2	CASSFSRPGTSAGGTQYF	TGCGCCAGCAGCTTCTCGAGACCTGGGACTAGCGCTGGTGGGACCCAGTACTTC
TRBJ2-3	.	TRBV6-6	TRBD2	CAGSPTSGGAVNTQYF	TGTGCCGGCAGTCCGACTAGCGGGGGGGCCGTGAATACGCAGTATTTT
TRBJ2-3	.	TRBV28	.	CASRGGPDTQYF	TGTGCCAGCAGGGGGGGGCCAGATACGCAGTATTTT
TRBJ2-2	.	TRBV6-6	.	CATNGIAVANTGELFF	TGTGCCACCAACGGGATAGCGGTTGCGAACACCGGGGAGCTGTTTTTT
TRBJ1-4	.	TRBV12-3/TRBV12-4	.	CASSRGRTELFF	TGTGCCAGCAGCAGGGGTCGGACTGAACTGTTTTTT
TRBJ2-3	few	TRBV30	TRBD2	CAWSGKGLAGSSQYF	TGTGCCTGGAGTGGAAAGGGACTAGCGGGGTCCTCGCAGTATTTT